This entry concerns a single TCR beta chain. This CDR3 has 15 amino acids. Germline assignment: CDR1 SEHNR and CDR2 FQNEAQ (reference sequence). V was clipped by 2 bases and J by 2 bases, with 9 bases between them. Profiling relied on immunoSEQ multiplex PCR, and the TCRdb table lists in-frame clones only, not all of them. The sample has approximately 100,000 clones, 81% seen once. The data belong to a study of glioma-infiltrating T cells after dendritic cell vaccination. Sequences were derived from blood, sampled before dendritic cell vaccination. The chain joins TRBV7-9 to TRBJ2-2; no firm D call. The sequence came from a human donor with glioblastoma. For the CDR3, the DNA is TGTGCCAGCAGCTTAATACCTATTAACACCGGGGAGCTGTTTTTT. This sequence encodes CASSLIPINTGELFF.